This section outlines one T cell receptor beta chain sequence together with its context. This may arise from a read error, as a much more abundant clone is one base away. TCR beta libraries were built with iRepertoire HTBI primers and Arm-PCR of CDR3 regions. MiXCR was run by TCRdb on the multiplex PCR reads, yielding one entry per CDR3 protein. The sample includes around 240,000 distinct CDR3 sequences, about 17% of them seen just once. The sample originates from a study of regulatory T cells in long-lasting Graves disease. Study context: Less than 3 months of antithyroid drugs had been taken by newly diagnosed Graves' patients.

The time point is: newly diagnosed GD, antithyroid drugs for less than 3 months. The TCR library was made from RNA that had been extracted from PBMCs in TRIzol. This CDR3 spans 16 amino acids. Germline values: CDR1 LNHDA, CDR2 SQIVND (reference sequence). These same records also appear under a second study, on T cells in Graves' hyperthyroidism and ophthalmopathy. Per that paper: Each patient was aged 18 to 65 and had newly diagnosed hyperthyroidism of under 2 months' duration. Uncontrolled infection, other autoimmune disease, pregnancy or lactation barred patients from enrollment.

This TCR derives from a woman aged 25 to 39 with Graves disease. The chain recombines TRBV19 with TRBJ2-1; 9 bases fit TRBD2. The J call may be incorrect, as the DNA end agrees better with TRBJ2-5. Sample: peripheral blood mononuclear cells (PBMCs), taken at new diagnosis, from a patient treated with antithyroid drugs. CDR3 sequence: CASSPLAGATQGTQYF. CDR3 in DNA: TGTGCCAGTAGTCCTTTAGCGGGGGCTACACAAGGGACCCAGTACTTC.